This TCR beta chain was retrieved from a study of blood T cell repertoires in COVID-19. The wider study: Samples came from the United States, Italy and Spain, spanning acute and convalescent COVID-19.

This CDR3 region has 11 residues. The V end lost 6 bases, the J end lost 11 bases, and 12 bases lay between the germline ends. Looked up from germline, CDR1 is MNHNY and CDR2 is SVGAGI (reference sequence). In the study's own analysis: Counts of nucleated cells, estimated from reference gene primer amplification, were obtained. Libraries were prepared by immunoSEQ multiplex PCR; TCRdb keeps only in-frame clonotypes and omits some of them. The V and J calls and clone size were taken over from that table, and D and trimming were inferred from the DNA. The sample lists approximately 200,000 clones; approximately 87% were seen once.

The TCR comes from a man in his 60s who had recovered from COVID-19. Sequencing was performed on peripheral blood. The rearrangement joins TRBV6-6 to TRBJ2-3; D gene uncertain. In DNA form, the CDR3 reads TGTGCCAGCAGCGACTTCCGAGGGCAGTATTTT. Translated, it gives CASSDFRGQYF.